Each of the 30 T cell receptor beta chains below was sequenced from the same sample in a study of human T cells and chemical hapten exposure. Time point here: pre-sensitization, week 0. Sample treatment: therapeutic diphenylcyclopropenone sensitization with weekly scalp DPC. TCRdb used MiXCR to reprocess the RACE reads, holding one entry per CDR3 protein. The sample carries tens of thousands of distinct CDR3 sequences, roughly 12% recorded once. Specimen: whole blood, collected in connection with sensitization to the hapten diphenylcyclopropenone (DPC). Receptor source: a woman aged 35 to 49 with alopecia areata. Some clones in this sample may be carry-over from other donors' samples.

V and J are TRBV11-2 and TRBJ2-7; D perhaps matches TRBD2 (6 bases). The CDR3 runs 13 residues. The V gene's germline CDR1 is SGHAT and CDR2 FQNNGV. The V end lost 0 bases, the J end lost 10 bases, and 13 bases lay between the germline ends. The CDR3 DNA reads TGTGCCAGCAGCTTAGATCGGAGGGGTGTACAGTACTTC. Protein product: CASSLDRRGVQYF.

DNA of the CDR3: TGTGCCAGCAGTGCACTAGCGGGGGCACAAGAGACCCAGTACTTC. Translation gives CASSALAGAQETQYF. This chain joins TRBV6-1 and TRBJ2-5; TRBD2 aligns across 11 bases. The CDR3 spans 15 residues. V lost 4 bases, J lost 2 bases, and 3 bases stayed unmatched. Germline CDR1 MNHNS, CDR2 SASEGT.

The chain is built from TRBV7-2 and TRBJ1-2; D possibly corresponds to TRBD1 (5 bases). The CDR3 has 15 residues. The V gene's germline CDR1 is SGHTA and CDR2 FQGNSA. Trimming removed 3 bases at V and 0 bases at J, with 11 bases between. CDR3: CASSFRDASNYGYTF. CDR3 nucleotides: TGTGCCAGCAGCTTCCGGGACGCGTCTAACTATGGCTACACCTTC.

This clonotype has at least ten counts. V and J are TRBV18 and TRBJ2-7, with TRBD1 matching 10 bases. The CDR3 covers 15 residues. With 6 bases clipped from V and 5 bases from J, the junction kept 10 bases outside the gene matches. Looked up from germline, CDR1 is KGHSH and CDR2 is LQKENI. This CDR3 reads CASSHDPDRGHEQYF. The CDR3, as DNA: TGTGCCAGCTCCCATGATCCTGACAGGGGGCACGAGCAGTACTTC. The full variable domain, its missing parts supplied by reference TRBV18 and TRBJ2-7, is NAGVMQNPRHLVRRRGQEARLRCSPMKGHSHVYWYRQLPEEGLKFMVYLQKENIIDESGMPKERFSAEFPKEGPSILRIQQVVRGDSAAYFCASSHDPDRGHEQYFGPGTRLTVT.

The chain combines TRBV15 with TRBJ2-7; 8 bases match TRBD1. The CDR3 runs to 15 residues. Looked up from germline, CDR1 is LNHNV and CDR2 is YYDKDF (reference sequence). V shed 3 bases and J 4 bases; nucleotides not matched to a gene: 8. In DNA, the CDR3 is TGTGCCACCAGCAGTTCGGCAGGGGGCGGGTACGAGCAGTACTTC. It is translated as CATSSSAGGGYEQYF.

The sample holds many counts of this clonotype. The rearrangement joins TRBV5-1 to TRBJ2-1; D remains ambiguous. Germline V lookup: CDR1 SGHRS, CDR2 YFSETQ. Trimming pared 1 base from V and 7 bases from J, leaving 12 bases between. CDR3 length: 14 residues. The CDR3 loop is CASSLLTARNEQFF. CDR3 DNA: TGCGCCAGCAGCTTGCTCACTGCCCGAAATGAGCAGTTCTTC.

This clonotype has ten or more counts. The rearrangement uses TRBV27 and TRBJ1-5; TRBD1 is a possible D gene (5 bases). The CDR3 sequence is 15 residues long. V was clipped by 0 bases and J by 7 bases, with 13 bases between them. The germline V gene encodes CDR1 MNHEY and CDR2 SMNVEV (reference sequence). CDR3 region: CASSLSGDSGQPQHF. The CDR3 DNA is TGTGCCAGCAGTTTATCGGGGGACTCAGGGCAGCCCCAGCATTTT.

This clonotype was seen ten or more times. J is TRBJ2-1 and V is TRBV12-3 or TRBV12-4; D might be TRBD2 (5 bases). V lost 7 bases and J 4 bases, leaving 20 bases between the germline ends. The CDR3 has 16 amino acids. Here the CDR3 DNA reads TGTGCCAGCACCTTAAGAAGCGGAATAGGATACAATGAGCAGTTCTTC. The encoded protein is CASTLRSGIGYNEQFF.

The chain uses TRBV5-4 and TRBJ2-5; tentatively, D is TRBD2 (5 bases). Looked up from germline, CDR1 is SGHNT and CDR2 is YYREEE (reference sequence). The V gene lost 2 bases and the J gene lost 2 bases, with 10 bases spanning the gap. The CDR3 totals 14 residues. The CDR3 protein is CASSFDPGQETQYF. The CDR3 coding sequence is TGTGCCAGCAGCTTCGACCCGGGACAAGAGACCCAGTACTTC.

This clonotype came up many times. The genes are TRBV18 and TRBJ1-3; no clear D. The CDR3 sequence is 15 residues long. Deletions cut 0 bases from V and 3 bases from J, with 9 bases between. Germline lookup yields CDR1 KGHSH and CDR2 LQKENI. Here the CDR3 reads CASSPPGFRGNTIYF. Written as DNA, the CDR3 is TGTGCCAGCTCACCACCGGGGTTTCGTGGAAACACCATATATTTT.

The rearrangement uses TRBV5-1 and TRBJ2-1; 14 nucleotides match TRBD2. The germline gives CDR1 SGHRS, CDR2 YFSETQ. Losses at the gene ends were 4 bases for V and 10 bases for J; bases not matched to a gene: 10. The CDR3 contains 16 residues. The CDR3 reads CASSPGLAGVESEQFF. In DNA, the CDR3 is TGCGCCAGCAGCCCGGGACTAGCGGGAGTAGAATCCGAGCAGTTCTTC. The full variable domain, completed using reference TRBV5-1 and TRBJ2-1, is KAGVTQTPRYLIKTRGQQVTLSCSPISGHRSVSWYQQTPGQGLQFLFEYFSETQRNKGNFPGRFSGRQFSNSRSEMNVSTLELGDSALYLCASSPGLAGVESEQFFGPGTRLTVL.

This clonotype was picked up a small number of times. The V and J genes are TRBV5-1 and TRBJ2-2, with 13 bases matching TRBD2. CDR3 size: 15 residues. With V trimmed by 8 bases and J by 4 bases, 5 bases remained unmatched. Per germline, CDR1 SGHRS and CDR2 YFSETQ. Written as DNA, the CDR3 is TGCGCCAGTCAACTAGCGGGAGGGGTCACCGGGGAGCTGTTTTTT. Its protein product is CASQLAGGVTGELFF. Combining the CDR3 with reference TRBV5-1 and TRBJ2-2 gives the whole variable domain KAGVTQTPRYLIKTRGQQVTLSCSPISGHRSVSWYQQTPGQGLQFLFEYFSETQRNKGNFPGRFSGRQFSNSRSEMNVSTLELGDSALYLCASQLAGGVTGELFFGEGSRLTVL.

The chain recombines TRBV7-8 with TRBJ2-7; TRBD1 agrees at 9 bases. The CDR3 runs to 14 residues. J was trimmed by 6 bases and V by 5 bases; bases with no gene match: 8. Germline V gene data show CDR1 as SGHVS and CDR2 as FQNEAQ. The CDR3 bases are TGTGCCAGCAGCCCCGGACAGGGGATAGGCGAGCAGTACTTC. Translated: CASSPGQGIGEQYF.

This clonotype has at least ten counts. The chain joins TRBV6-4 to TRBJ1-5; the D is unclear. CDR1 and CDR2 from the germline V gene are MRHNA and SNTAGT. This CDR3 region has 15 residues. Trimming shortened V by 2 bases and J by 9 bases, and 17 bases separated the two germline ends. The CDR3: CASSDAGRVNSPQHF. CDR3 bases: TGTGCCAGCAGTGACGCGGGGAGGGTGAACTCGCCCCAGCATTTT.

This clonotype was seen repeatedly, ten times or more. The J gene is TRBJ1-5, the V gene TRBV20-1, with a tentative D call TRBD1 (5 bases). The germline V and J ends were trimmed by 5 bases and 1 base, with 12 bases remaining between them. CDR1 and CDR2 (germline): DFQATT, SNEGSKA (reference sequence). This CDR3 has 14 amino acids. CDR3 sequence (DNA): TGCAGTGCTCTCAGTGGGGCGAGCAATCAGCCCCAGCATTTT. Its protein product is CSALSGASNQPQHF.

This chain connects TRBV7-6 to TRBJ2-7; TRBD1 agrees at 9 bases. The CDR3 runs 15 residues. CDR1 and CDR2 from the germline V gene are SGHVS and FNYEAQ. Losses at the gene ends were 0 bases for V and 7 bases for J; bases not matched to a gene: 7. CDR3 sequence: CASSLARTGVGEQYF. CDR3 coding DNA: TGTGCCAGCAGCTTAGCTAGGACAGGGGTCGGGGAGCAGTACTTC.

This clonotype was detected a few times. Mismatch with germline at one junction end may stem from a read error. This rearrangement joins TRBV28 to TRBJ2-5, with a tentative D call TRBD2 (5 bases). Germline CDR1 MDHEN, CDR2 SYDVKM. The CDR3 sequence is 14 residues long. The CDR3: CASSIWAAGETQYF. For the CDR3, the DNA is TGTGCCAGCAGTATATGGGCGGCGGGCGAGACCCAGTACTTC.

This clonotype was recorded at least ten times. The rearrangement joins TRBV18 to TRBJ2-5; 9 bases agree with TRBD1. Germline CDR1 and CDR2: KGHSH and LQKENI. This CDR3 is 14 amino acids long. With V trimmed by 3 bases and J by 6 bases, 5 bases remained unmatched. This CDR3 reads CASSPRDRVKTQYF. Here the CDR3 DNA reads TGTGCCAGCTCACCTCGGGACAGGGTGAAGACCCAGTACTTC.

This rearrangement joins TRBV7-6 to TRBJ2-5; D gene uncertain. CDR1 and CDR2 (germline): SGHVS, FNYEAQ. Trimming left V 5 bases short and J 1 base short, with 11 bases between. The CDR3 has 14 residues. The CDR3 DNA sequence: TGTGCCAGCAGCCGAACTGAAATCCAAGAGACCCAGTACTTC. As protein: CASSRTEIQETQYF.

This clonotype was counted a few times. V is TRBV27 and J is TRBJ2-7, with 8 bases that match TRBD1. Losses at the gene ends were 5 bases for V and 1 base for J; bases not matched to a gene: 4. Germline lookup yields CDR1 MNHEY and CDR2 SMNVEV (reference sequence). CDR3 length equals 14 residues. This chain's CDR3 is CASSGTGPSYEQYF. CDR3 nucleotides: TGTGCCAGCAGTGGGACAGGCCCTTCCTACGAGCAGTACTTC.

This clonotype was recorded many times. The V call is TRBV20-1, the J call TRBJ2-5; either TRBD1 or TRBD2 may fit D (6 bases each). Germline V gives CDR1 DFQATT, CDR2 SNEGSKA (reference sequence). Trimming removed 6 bases from V and 4 bases from J, with 12 bases in between. This CDR3 contains 12 residues. The CDR3: CSATGATETQYF. The CDR3 bases are TGCAGTGCCACGGGGGCTACAGAGACCCAGTACTTC.

Only a few counts were recorded for this clonotype. CDR3 loop: CASSYRLAGGPRYEQYF. The CDR3 DNA is TGTGCCAGCAGTTACCGACTAGCGGGGGGGCCAAGGTACGAGCAGTACTTC. The chain joins TRBV6-6 to TRBJ2-7; 14 bases line up with TRBD2. The CDR3 extends over 17 amino acids. With V trimmed by 2 bases and J by 4 bases, 7 bases remained unmatched. Germline CDR1 is MNHNY and CDR2 is SVGAGI (reference sequence).

This clonotype was recorded at least ten times. The V and J genes are TRBV27 and TRBJ1-2, with 10 bases fitting TRBD1. J gave up 5 bases and V 2 bases, and 2 bases lay outside the gene matches. This CDR3 has 14 residues. The V gene's germline CDR1 is MNHEY and CDR2 SMNVEV (reference sequence). The CDR3 region has the DNA TGTGCCAGCAGTTTACGGACAGGGGGGTATGGCTACACCTTC. This codes for CASSLRTGGYGYTF.

V usage is TRBV21-1 and J usage is TRBJ1-1; TRBD1 is the table's D call and was not checked against the DNA. TRBV21-1 is recorded as a pseudogene. This CDR3 contains 16 residues. DNA for the CDR3: TGTGCCAGCAGCATTCCCCCGACAGCCATGAACACTGAAGCTTTCTTT. Protein: CASSIPPTAMNTEAFF.

This clonotype has a count of ten or more. The chain employs TRBV6-2 or TRBV6-3 and TRBJ2-1; TRBD2 aligns across 8 bases. V dropped 2 bases and J dropped 5; count of bases not matched to a gene: 5. CDR3 length: 15 residues. Germline V CDR1 and CDR2: MNHEY, SVGEGT. This CDR3 reads CASSYRSSGHNEQFF. As DNA, the CDR3 is TGTGCCAGCAGTTACAGGTCTAGCGGGCACAATGAGCAGTTCTTC.

This clonotype was recorded at least ten times. This CDR3 is CASADVIYGYTF. CDR3 bases: TGTGCCAGTGCCGACGTTATCTATGGCTACACCTTC. The chain recombines TRBV6-2 or TRBV6-3 with TRBJ1-2; no clear D gene. The ends were cut back, 9 bases at V and 4 bases at J, with 12 bases in the middle. The CDR3 is 12 residues long. Germline CDR1 and CDR2: MNHEY and SVGEGT.

This clonotype occurred a few times. The chain recombines TRBV30 with TRBJ1-2, with 7 positions matching TRBD1. V lost 2 bases and J lost 4; bases outside the gene matches: 4. CDR1 and CDR2 (germline): GTSNPN, SVGIG (reference sequence). The CDR3 sequence is 13 residues long. The CDR3 is CAWSRDRSYGYTF. The CDR3 nucleotides read TGTGCCTGGAGTAGGGACAGAAGCTATGGCTACACCTTC.

This clonotype was seen many times. The V gene is TRBV29-1, the J gene TRBJ2-5, with D possibly TRBD2 on 5 matching bases. Germline V lookup: CDR1 SQVTM, CDR2 ANQGSEA. With 5 bases removed from V and 5 bases from J, the gap between germline ends came to 12 bases. This CDR3 has 12 amino acids. The chain's CDR3 is CSVIEGVETQYF. The CDR3 nucleotides are TGCAGCGTTATTGAGGGAGTGGAGACCCAGTACTTC. Variable domain in full (rest from reference TRBV29-1 and TRBJ2-5): SAVISQKPSRDICQRGTSLTIQCQVDSQVTMMFWYRQQPGQSLTLIATANQGSEATYESGFVIDKFPISRPNLTFSTLTVSNMSPEDSSIYLCSVIEGVETQYFGPGTRLLVL.

The chain is built from TRBV2 and TRBJ1-5; a possible D gene is TRBD1 (5 bases). The V gene's germline CDR1 is SNHLY and CDR2 FYNNEI. V was cut by 3 bases and J by 0 bases, with 12 bases left in between. This CDR3 spans 16 amino acids. CDR3 sequence (DNA): TGTGCCAGCAGTGAGACAGAAGCTTATAGCAATCAGCCCCAGCATTTT. Residues: CASSETEAYSNQPQHF.

This clonotype was counted only a few times. V usage is TRBV9 and J usage is TRBJ2-2; D gene uncertain. CDR3 length: 15 amino acids. Germline CDR1 reads SGDLS; CDR2 reads YYNGEE. The V and J ends lost 1 base and 1 base respectively, with 8 bases between them. CDR3: CASSVNQGNTGELFF. DNA for the CDR3: TGTGCCAGCAGCGTAAACCAAGGGAACACCGGGGAGCTGTTTTTT.